Shown below are 29 T cell receptor beta chains from a single sample sequenced in a study of T cells in Graves' hyperthyroidism and ophthalmopathy. What was amplified from RNA transcripts were TCR beta CDR3 regions. The primer set for the first-round RT-PCR of the TCR CDR3 was HTBI. TCRdb re-called the multiplex PCR reads through MiXCR, storing one row per CDR3 protein. The repertoire consists of 300,000 to 450,000 distinct CDR3 sequences, with approximately 13% occurring once and the leading ten covering around 10%. Sequencing used blood. These receptors originate from a woman aged 60-70 years with Graves' hyperthyroidism.

This clonotype came up many times. The genes are TRBV28 and TRBJ2-7; 10 nucleotides align to TRBD2. J lost 3 bases, V lost 4 bases, and 12 bases had no gene match. This CDR3 spans 17 amino acids. CDR1 and CDR2 from the germline V gene are MDHEN and SYDVKM. In DNA, the CDR3 is TGTGCCAGCAGTTCAGTAAGCGGGAGGGGAAGACTCTACGAGCAGTACTTC. This translates into CASSSVSGRGRLYEQYF.

This clonotype came up many times. V is TRBV3-1 and J is TRBJ2-5; unclear D gene. With 4 bases removed from V and 2 bases from J, the gap between germline ends came to 14 bases. CDR1 and CDR2 (germline): LGHDT, YNNKEL (reference sequence). The CDR3 has 15 amino acids. The CDR3 sequence is CASSPYPTEQETQYF. The CDR3, as DNA: TGTGCCAGCAGCCCTTACCCTACGGAACAAGAGACCCAGTACTTC.

This clonotype was counted a few times. The chain combines TRBV4-1 with TRBJ2-1, with D tentatively TRBD2 (6 bases). The CDR3 spans 15 residues. Germline CDR1 is MGHRA and CDR2 is YSYEKL. Trimming cost V 0 bases and J 2 bases, with 8 bases left between them. In nucleotides, the CDR3 is TGCGCCAGCAGCCAAGAGGGCGGGACCTACAATGAGCAGTTCTTC. It yields the protein CASSQEGGTYNEQFF.

The chain links TRBV5-1 to TRBJ2-1, with 8 bases fitting TRBD2. CDR3 size: 15 residues. V shed 7 bases, J shed 2 bases, and the junction held 8 bases outside the gene matches. CDR1 is SGHRS and CDR2 is YFSETQ in the germline V gene. The CDR3 DNA is TGCGCCAGCGAGGGAGTCGGGGGGGCCTACAATGAGCAGTTCTTC. It yields the protein CASEGVGGAYNEQFF.

This clonotype has ten or more counts. This sequence joins TRBV24-1 and TRBJ1-5; no definite D call. Trimming cost V 0 bases and J 3 bases, with 11 bases left between them. The germline gives CDR1 KGHDR, CDR2 SFDVKD. This CDR3 is built from 16 residues. The DNA for the CDR3 is TGTGCCACCAGTGATTTGTGGGTCTTATCCAATCAGCCCCAGCATTTT. Protein: CATSDLWVLSNQPQHF.

The chain links TRBV12-3 or TRBV12-4 to TRBJ2-2; weak D call: TRBD2 (6 bases). Trimming took off 6 bases at V and 3 bases at J, with 11 bases between the two ends. This CDR3 is built from 14 residues. The CDR3 coding sequence is TGTGCCAGCAGGGGACTTTCGGACACCGGGGAGCTGTTTTTT. Its protein is CASRGLSDTGELFF.

The sample holds a few counts of this clonotype. This chain joins TRBV11-3 and TRBJ1-5; weak D call: TRBD1 (6 bases). CDR3 length: 13 amino acids. In germline, CDR1 is SGHNT, CDR2 YENEEA. The V gene lost 5 bases and the J gene lost 6 bases, with 11 bases spanning the gap. The DNA for the CDR3 is TGTGCCAGCAGCGAGACGGGGGCTCAGCCCCAGCATTTT. Residues: CASSETGAQPQHF.

There are a few counts of this clonotype. The chain has TRBV7-9 and TRBJ2-7; the D is unclear. Trimming took 3 bases from V and 6 from J, leaving 9 bases between them. Per the germline V gene, CDR1 is SEHNR and CDR2 is FQNEAQ (reference sequence). This CDR3 comprises 12 residues. The CDR3 is CASSFGGPEQYF. CDR3 DNA: TGTGCCAGCAGCTTCGGCGGTCCCGAGCAGTACTTC. Based on the CDR3 plus reference TRBV7-9 and TRBJ2-7, the full variable domain is DTGVSQNPRHKITKRGQNVTFRCDPISEHNRLYWYRQTLGQGPEFLTYFQNEAQLEKSRLLSDRFSAERPKGSFSTLEIQRTEQGDSAMYLCASSFGGPEQYFGPGTRLTVT.

The chain carries TRBV19 and TRBJ1-3; a weak D match, TRBD1 (6 bases). The CDR3 is 16 amino acids. The germline V gene encodes CDR1 LNHDA and CDR2 SQIVND (reference sequence). V was pared by 3 bases and J by 2 bases, with 14 bases between. CDR3 nucleotides: TGTGCCAGTAGTATTAGTTGGGGGCGAACTGGAAACACCATATATTTT. It is translated as CASSISWGRTGNTIYF.

This clonotype has a handful of counts. The chain carries TRBV20-1 and TRBJ1-1; D is uncertain. CDR3 length equals 13 residues. CDR1 and CDR2 (germline): DFQATT, SNEGSKA (reference sequence). V was pared by 0 bases and J by 4 bases, with 9 bases between. CDR3 coding DNA: TGCAGTGCTAGAGACCCCATGAGCACTGAAGCTTTCTTT. This sequence encodes CSARDPMSTEAFF.

This clonotype was seen many times. The genes are TRBV30 and TRBJ1-2; D call uncertain. V was trimmed by 0 bases and J by 4 bases, leaving 9 bases between them. The CDR3 length is 13 residues. In germline, CDR1 is GTSNPN, CDR2 SVGIG (reference sequence). CDR3 nucleotides: TGTGCCTGGAGTGTAGAAGGGATCTATGGCTACACCTTC. Protein: CAWSVEGIYGYTF.

Here the CDR3 reads CASSSKDRINTGELFF. CDR3 DNA: TGTGCCAGCAGCTCTAAAGACAGGATTAACACCGGGGAGCTGTTTTTT. The chain combines TRBV12-3 or TRBV12-4 with TRBJ2-2; a possible D gene is TRBD1 (6 bases). This CDR3 is built from 16 residues. V was trimmed by 6 bases and J by 2 bases, leaving 16 bases between them.

The rearrangement links TRBV28 to TRBJ1-2, with 9 bases identical to TRBD1. Trimming took 10 bases from V and 8 from J; bases not matched to a gene: 17. In germline, CDR1 is MDHEN, CDR2 SYDVKM. The CDR3 loop spans 15 amino acids. The CDR3, as DNA: TGTGCCACCGCCCCCTTGGGACAGGGTACGAACGGCTACACCTTC. As protein: CATAPLGQGTNGYTF.

This clonotype was counted ten times or more. The V call is TRBV10-3, the J call TRBJ1-2, with 7 positions matching TRBD1. The junction had 11 bases not matched to a gene; V was cut back by 10 bases and J by 0 bases. The CDR3 is 15 residues long. Germline V gene lookup returns CDR1 ENHRY and CDR2 SYGVKD. The CDR3 here is CATARDSGANYGYTF. In DNA, the CDR3 is TGTGCCACCGCCAGGGACAGTGGAGCTAACTATGGCTACACCTTC.

The chain employs TRBV6-1 and TRBJ2-1, with D possibly matching TRBD1 (6 bases). The CDR3 loop spans 16 amino acids. The ends were cut back, 7 bases at V and 6 bases at J, with 22 bases in the middle. Germline CDR1 reads MNHNS; CDR2 reads SASEGT. CDR3 sequence: CASNQGRRPSPNEQFF. In DNA, the CDR3 is TGTGCCAGCAATCAGGGGAGACGCCCCAGCCCCAATGAGCAGTTCTTC.

This clonotype was seen at least ten times. The V and J genes are TRBV28 and TRBJ2-7; 10 bases line up with TRBD1. CDR1 is MDHEN and CDR2 is SYDVKM in the germline V gene. This CDR3 has 15 amino acids. With V trimmed by 4 bases and J by 7 bases, 10 bases remained unmatched. For the CDR3, the DNA is TGTGCCAGCAGTTCGGCCGGGACAGGGGTTGGGGAGCAGTACTTC. Its translation: CASSSAGTGVGEQYF. Combining the CDR3 with reference TRBV28 and TRBJ2-7 gives the whole variable domain DVKVTQSSRYLVKRTGEKVFLECVQDMDHENMFWYRQDPGLGLRLIYFSYDVKMKEKGDIPEGYSVSREKKERFSLILESASTNQTSMYLCASSSAGTGVGEQYFGPGTRLTVT.

This clonotype was seen a handful of times. The V gene is TRBV20-1, the J gene TRBJ2-7, with 9 bases that match TRBD2. Per germline, CDR1 DFQATT and CDR2 SNEGSKA (reference sequence). With V trimmed by 6 bases and J by 2 bases, 8 bases remained unmatched. This CDR3 contains 14 residues. In DNA form, the CDR3 reads TGCAGTGCAAGTAGCGGGAGCATCGCCTACGAGCAGTACTTC. Protein sequence: CSASSGSIAYEQYF.

This clonotype came up many times. The chain links TRBV11-2 to TRBJ1-1, with TRBD1 matching 11 bases. Unmatched junction bases numbered 5, after V lost 5 bases and J lost 3 bases. Germline V CDR1 and CDR2: SGHAT, FQNNGV. The CDR3 contains 15 residues. CDR3 protein: CASSPGQGAHTEAFF. CDR3 DNA: TGTGCCAGCAGCCCCGGACAGGGGGCTCACACTGAAGCTTTCTTT.

This chain joins TRBV29-1 and TRBJ2-7, with D possibly being TRBD1 or TRBD2 (5 bases each). The germline V gene encodes CDR1 SQVTM and CDR2 ANQGSEA. CDR3 length: 12 residues. Trimming took 5 bases from V and 2 from J, leaving 10 bases between them. The CDR3 spells CSVTGTPYEQYF. The CDR3 DNA reads as TGCAGCGTTACCGGGACCCCCTACGAGCAGTACTTC.

This clonotype was found a few times. The junction does not match germline at one end; this may be a read error. The rearrangement joins TRBV20-1 to TRBJ2-1, with D uncertain. The germline V gene encodes CDR1 DFQATT and CDR2 SNEGSKA (reference sequence). The CDR3 sequence is 13 residues long. The chain's CDR3 is CSARGLSGNEQFF. The DNA of the CDR3 is TGCAGTGCTAGAGGCCTATCCGGCAATGAGCAATTCTTC.

This clonotype has at least ten counts. The CDR3 is CASSEWTWGSPLHF. DNA of the CDR3: TGTGCCAGCAGTGAGTGGACCTGGGGATCACCCCTCCACTTT. The chain is built from TRBV25-1 and TRBJ1-6; unclear D gene. V shed 3 bases and J shed 10 bases, with 13 bases lying between them. In germline, CDR1 is MGHDK, CDR2 SYGVNS. This CDR3 has 14 amino acids.

This clonotype came up many times. The gene calls are TRBV11-2 and TRBJ1-1; TRBD1 is a possible D gene (6 bases). The CDR3 loop spans 18 amino acids. Trimming removed 0 bases from V and 0 bases from J, with 17 bases in between. Germline assignment: CDR1 SGHAT and CDR2 FQNNGV. The CDR3 sequence: CASSLDHFDRIMNTEAFF. In DNA, the CDR3 is TGTGCCAGCAGCTTAGATCATTTTGACAGGATTATGAACACTGAAGCTTTCTTT.

The table lists this clonotype with many counts. DNA for the CDR3: TGCAGTGCTAGAGTAGGGGGAGTGATCAATGAGCAGTTCTTC. As protein: CSARVGGVINEQFF. This chain uses TRBV20-1 with TRBJ2-1; D is possibly TRBD1 (6 bases). The germline CDR1 and CDR2 sequences are DFQATT and SNEGSKA (reference sequence). Trimming left V 1 base short and J 6 bases short, with 13 bases between. CDR3 length: 14 residues.

The chain has TRBV11-3 and TRBJ2-7; D gene unclear. V dropped 1 base and J dropped 0 bases, with 13 bases sitting between them. The CDR3 length is 16 residues. CDR1 and CDR2 (germline): SGHNT, YENEEA. CDR3 coding DNA: TGTGCCAGCAGCTTAGGTTCGACAATAAGCTCCTACGAGCAGTACTTC. This encodes CASSLGSTISSYEQYF.

This clonotype was detected once. The V gene is TRBV19, the J gene TRBJ1-2, with D possibly being TRBD1 (6 bases). Trimming shortened V by 7 bases and J by 4 bases, and 22 bases separated the two germline ends. The CDR3 is 16 amino acids. CDR1 is LNHDA, CDR2 SQIVND, per germline (reference sequence). Here the CDR3 reads CASTDRTGGSGYGYTF. The CDR3 DNA is TGTGCCAGTACCGATAGGACGGGGGGCAGTGGCTATGGCTACACCTTC. Based on the CDR3 plus reference TRBV19 and TRBJ1-2, the full variable domain is DGGITQSPKYLFRKEGQNVTLSCEQNLNHDAMYWYRQDPGQGLRLIYYSQIVNDFQKGDIAEGYSVSREKKESFPLTVTSAQKNPTAFYLCASTDRTGGSGYGYTFGSGTRLTVV.

The CDR3: CASRRLAGDYEQYF. The DNA of the CDR3 is TGCGCCAGCAGACGACTAGCGGGAGACTACGAGCAGTACTTC. This chain links TRBV10-2 with TRBJ2-7, with 12 bases lining up with TRBD2. Germline trimming cut 6 bases from V and 3 bases from J; bases unmatched to any gene: 3. The length of the CDR3 is 14 residues. Germline CDR1 is WSHSY and CDR2 is SAAADI.

This clonotype was picked up many times. The CDR3 DNA follows: TGTGCCAGCAGTGAGGGGTTGGTCAGGGGCAGAGATACGCAGTATTTT. It is translated as CASSEGLVRGRDTQYF. V usage is TRBV2 and J usage is TRBJ2-3, with D possibly TRBD1 on 6 matching bases. The CDR3 sequence is 16 residues long. V shed 3 bases and J shed 5 bases, with 18 bases lying between them. Germline CDR1 is SNHLY and CDR2 is FYNNEI.

This clonotype was counted a few times. This chain joins TRBV19 and TRBJ2-1, with D tentatively TRBD2 (5 bases). The V and J ends lost 8 bases and 0 bases respectively, with 11 bases between them. This CDR3 is built from 14 residues. Germline V lookup: CDR1 LNHDA, CDR2 SQIVND (reference sequence). The CDR3 protein is CASEDWSSYNEQFF. The CDR3 DNA reads as TGTGCCAGTGAGGACTGGAGCTCCTACAATGAGCAGTTCTTC.

This clonotype was detected ten times or more. The chain is built from TRBV11-2 and TRBJ2-7; D unclear. There are 15 residues in the CDR3. The germline V and J ends were trimmed by 3 bases and 2 bases, with 14 bases remaining between them. Germline V gives CDR1 SGHAT, CDR2 FQNNGV. CDR3 nucleotides: TGTGCCAGCAGCTTTGTACGGAAGACAACCTACGAGCAGTACTTC. Translated: CASSFVRKTTYEQYF.